Shown below are 26 T cell receptor beta chains from a single sample sequenced in a study of CD8+ T cells in alopecia areata. Regarding treatment: oral pan-JAK inhibitor, 5-10 mg twice daily. Sequencing relied on a cDNA template that was reverse transcribed from extracted RNA. Assay: immunoSEQ multiplex PCR; the TCRdb copy retains only in-frame clones and omits some. The sample holds more than 150,000 clones; roughly 64% are singletons and the top ten take over 10%. Here the sequenced sample was CD8+ T cells sorted from blood, taken at week 24, from a patient treated with tofacitinib. Source of these receptors: a human donor with alopecia areata.

Of note for this clone: Compared with germline, one end of the junction differs, possibly owing to a read error. The CDR3 DNA reads as TGTGCCAGCAGCTCCCGGGGGCCCGGGGGTGAATCCTTC. The encoded protein is CASSSRGPGGESF. V and J are TRBV11-2 and TRBJ1-2; D is perhaps TRBD1 (6 bases). Germline CDR1 reads SGHAT; CDR2 reads FQNNGV. The CDR3 loop spans 13 amino acids.

V is TRBV30 and J is TRBJ2-7; 7 nucleotides agree with TRBD2. Germline V gene lookup returns CDR1 GTSNPN and CDR2 SVGIG (reference sequence). With 4 bases clipped from V and 2 bases from J, the junction kept 8 bases outside the gene matches. CDR3 length: 14 amino acids. The CDR3, as DNA: TGTGCCTGGAACCGAGCGGGGCTCCCCTACGAGCAGTACTTC. Amino acid sequence: CAWNRAGLPYEQYF.

The chain carries TRBV9 and TRBJ1-6; tentative D call: TRBD1 (5 bases). The CDR3 covers 17 residues. Germline values: CDR1 SGDLS, CDR2 YYNGEE. V was clipped by 3 bases and J by 2 bases, with 15 bases between them. The CDR3 nucleotides are TGTGCCAGCAGCGAACGACAGTTAGTGGCCTATAATTCACCCCTCCACTTT. Amino acids: CASSERQLVAYNSPLHF.

Only a few counts were recorded for this clone. This chain joins TRBV6-5 and TRBJ2-5; TRBD2 might be the D (5 bases). Trimming pared 6 bases from V and 4 bases from J, leaving 15 bases between. Germline V gene data show CDR1 as MNHEY and CDR2 as SVGAGI. CDR3 length: 14 amino acids. Here the CDR3 DNA reads TGTGCCAGCAGCCCCCTTAGCGACCCAGAGACCCAGTACTTC. Protein product: CASSPLSDPETQYF.

This chain uses TRBV5-1 with TRBJ2-7; D is undetermined. This CDR3 is 15 amino acids long. CDR1 and CDR2 (germline): SGHRS, YFSETQ. The germline V and J ends were trimmed by 4 bases and 4 bases, with 18 bases remaining between them. The chain's CDR3 is CASSPWPHRPYEQYF. CDR3 DNA: TGCGCCAGCAGCCCCTGGCCCCACCGACCATACGAGCAGTACTTC.

This chain joins TRBV27 and TRBJ2-2; TRBD1 might be the D (6 bases). The CDR3 covers 15 residues. Germline assignment: CDR1 MNHEY and CDR2 SMNVEV (reference sequence). The V end lost 6 bases, the J end lost 0 bases, and 11 bases lay between the germline ends. For the CDR3, the DNA is TGTGCCAGCAGAAAACAGGGAACGAACACCGGGGAGCTGTTTTTT. This translates into CASRKQGTNTGELFF.

The gene calls are TRBV29-1 and TRBJ2-7; perhaps TRBD2 as D (6 bases). Trimming removed 6 bases at V and 4 bases at J, with 19 bases between. CDR3 length: 14 amino acids. The germline V gene has CDR1 SQVTM and CDR2 ANQGSEA. CDR3 in amino acids: CSVGRLVGNYEQYF. In nucleotides, the CDR3 is TGCAGCGTCGGTCGACTAGTAGGTAATTACGAGCAGTACTTC.

This chain connects TRBV19 to TRBJ1-5; 8 bases match TRBD1. The CDR3 is made up of 15 amino acids. Per germline, CDR1 LNHDA and CDR2 SQIVND (reference sequence). V trimming: 7 bases; J trimming: 4 bases; junction bases outside the gene matches: 9. The CDR3 sequence is CASTPGQGRNQPQHF. CDR3 coding DNA: TGTGCCAGTACGCCCGGACAGGGAAGAAATCAGCCCCAGCATTTT.

V is TRBV11-2 and J is TRBJ2-3, with TRBD1 matching 10 bases. Germline V gene sequence: CDR1 SGHAT, CDR2 FQNNGV. The CDR3 has 14 residues. The CDR3 sequence: CAVAAGQGTDTQYF. The CDR3, as DNA: TGTGCTGTCGCCGCGGGACAGGGGACAGATACGCAGTATTTT.

This clone was detected only a few times. The rearrangement joins TRBV18 to TRBJ1-5; no definite D call. Germline V lookup: CDR1 KGHSH, CDR2 LQKENI. With 1 base removed from V and 1 base from J, the gap between germline ends came to 5 bases. The CDR3 contains 14 residues. Here the CDR3 reads CASSPRNSNQPQHF. As DNA, the CDR3 is TGTGCCAGCTCACCACGGAACAGCAATCAGCCCCAGCATTTT.

This clone appeared a few times. The V call is TRBV9, the J call TRBJ2-5; D possibly uses TRBD1 or TRBD2 (5 bases each). Between the trimmed V and J ends, which lost 4 bases and 1 base, there was a span of 11 bases. The germline V gene has CDR1 SGDLS and CDR2 YYNGEE. There are 14 residues in the CDR3. Here the CDR3 DNA reads TGTGCCAGCAGCAACTCAGGGAGCCAAGAGACCCAGTACTTC. This translates into CASSNSGSQETQYF. Filled out from reference TRBV9 and TRBJ2-5, the complete variable domain reads DSGVTQTPKHLITATGQRVTLRCSPRSGDLSVYWYQQSLDQGLQFLIQYYNGEERAKGNILERFSAQQFPDLHSELNLSSLELGDSALYFCASSNSGSQETQYFGPGTRLLVL.

This clone was detected a few times. The chain recombines TRBV5-1 with TRBJ2-6; D tentatively fits TRBD1 or TRBD2 (5 bases each). V lost 4 bases and J 2 bases, leaving 22 bases between the germline ends. This CDR3 is 19 amino acids long. Looked up from germline, CDR1 is SGHRS and CDR2 is YFSETQ. CDR3 amino acids: CASSPLHSRESPGANVLTF. As DNA, the CDR3 is TGCGCCAGCAGCCCGCTCCACAGCAGGGAGTCGCCTGGGGCCAACGTCCTGACTTTC. Full variable domain (missing parts from reference TRBV5-1 and TRBJ2-6): KAGVTQTPRYLIKTRGQQVTLSCSPISGHRSVSWYQQTPGQGLQFLFEYFSETQRNKGNFPGRFSGRQFSNSRSEMNVSTLELGDSALYLCASSPLHSRESPGANVLTFGAGSRLTVL.

This clone was seen only a few times. The chain has TRBV30 and TRBJ1-1; the match to TRBD1 covers 9 bases. V lost 4 bases and J lost 7; bases outside the gene matches: 7. The V gene's germline CDR1 is GTSNPN and CDR2 SVGIG (reference sequence). This CDR3 contains 13 residues. CDR3 bases: TGTGCCTGGAACCCCGGGACAGGGCTTGAAGCTTTCTTT. Residues: CAWNPGTGLEAFF.

The V and J genes are TRBV7-2 and TRBJ2-3; a possible D gene is TRBD1 (6 bases). Trimming took off 1 base at V and 5 bases at J, with 19 bases between the two ends. CDR1 is SGHTA, CDR2 FQGNSA, per germline. The CDR3 length is 17 residues. CDR3 nucleotide sequence: TGTGCCAGCAGCTTAGGTTACAGGGTAAGAGGAGAAGATACGCAGTATTTT. Its protein is CASSLGYRVRGEDTQYF.

About this clone: The sample carries other DNA sequences with the same CDR3. The chain uses TRBV5-6 and TRBJ2-3; D perhaps matches TRBD2 (5 bases). V was trimmed by 0 bases and J by 6 bases, leaving 5 bases between them. Germline V lookup: CDR1 SGHDT, CDR2 YYEEEE. This CDR3 comprises 12 residues. The CDR3 loop reads CASSLGRDTQYF. As DNA, the CDR3 is TGTGCCAGCAGCTTGGGGAGGGATACGCAGTATTTT.

As concerns this clone: Different DNA sequences within this sample yield the same CDR3. The chain employs TRBV7-9 and TRBJ1-1; D call uncertain. Trimming stripped 1 base from V and 1 base from J, with 4 bases between. CDR1 is SEHNR and CDR2 is FQNEAQ in the germline V gene (reference sequence). The CDR3 totals 13 residues. The CDR3 nucleotides read TGTGCCAGCAGCTTAGGCCAGAACACTGAAGCTTTCTTT. As protein: CASSLGQNTEAFF.

The chain employs TRBV4-1 and TRBJ2-7, with D possibly being TRBD1 (6 bases). The CDR3 has 15 amino acids. Trimming removed 3 bases at V and 3 bases at J, with 15 bases between. The germline V gene encodes CDR1 MGHRA and CDR2 YSYEKL. CDR3 in DNA: TGCGCCAGCAGCCAGCTACTCGGACAGTACTACGAGCAGTACTTC. Translated: CASSQLLGQYYEQYF.

The rearrangement joins TRBV7-9 to TRBJ1-3; no firm D call. V was shortened by 4 bases and J by 2 bases, with 3 bases between the two germline ends. The germline CDR1 and CDR2 sequences are SEHNR and FQNEAQ (reference sequence). This CDR3 is 12 amino acids long. CDR3 sequence (DNA): TGTGCCAGCAGCTACGCTGGAAACACCATATATTTT. This translates into CASSYAGNTIYF.

This clone was counted between two and nine times. The same CDR3 is also encoded by other DNA sequences in this sample. The CDR3 reads CASSLGTPEQFF. CDR3 DNA sequence: TGTGCCAGCAGCCTTGGGACACCTGAGCAGTTCTTC. This sequence joins TRBV7-9 and TRBJ2-1, with TRBD1 as a possible D gene (6 bases). Per germline, CDR1 SEHNR and CDR2 FQNEAQ (reference sequence). The CDR3 length is 12 residues. Trimming shortened V by 5 bases and J by 9 bases, and 11 bases separated the two germline ends.

V usage is TRBV9 and J usage is TRBJ2-7, with D possibly TRBD2 on 6 matching bases. CDR1 is SGDLS, CDR2 YYNGEE, per germline. The CDR3 sequence is 15 residues long. Trimming left V 3 bases short and J 2 bases short, with 15 bases between. CDR3 sequence: CASSENSGSAYEQYF. The CDR3, as DNA: TGTGCCAGCAGCGAAAATAGCGGTTCAGCCTACGAGCAGTACTTC.

The chain employs TRBV4-1 and TRBJ2-7; the D gene could be TRBD1 or TRBD2 (6 bases each). The V gene's germline CDR1 is MGHRA and CDR2 YSYEKL. The CDR3 totals 15 residues. V dropped 2 bases and J dropped 6 bases, with 17 bases sitting between them. This CDR3 is CASSQCRGGRCEQYF. For the CDR3, the DNA is TGCGCCAGCAGCCAATGTCGTGGGGGGCGATGCGAGCAGTACTTC.

This clone was found a few times. This rearrangement joins TRBV29-1 to TRBJ2-7, with 12 bases matching TRBD1. The CDR3 has 14 amino acids. V lost 0 bases and J lost 9; bases outside the gene matches: 6. Germline V gene lookup returns CDR1 SQVTM and CDR2 ANQGSEA. This chain's CDR3 is CSVEDWDRGLVQYF. As DNA, the CDR3 is TGCAGCGTTGAAGATTGGGACAGGGGGCTTGTGCAGTACTTC.

V and J are TRBV20-1 and TRBJ1-1; the D gene is possibly TRBD1 (6 bases). V lost 6 bases and J lost 3, with 8 bases in between. CDR3 length: 11 residues. The germline V gene has CDR1 DFQATT and CDR2 SNEGSKA (reference sequence). As DNA, the CDR3 is TGCAGTGCAACAGGGTACACTGAAGCTTTCTTT. This sequence encodes CSATGYTEAFF.

This clone was picked up one time. The rearrangement uses TRBV18 and TRBJ2-7, with no clear D. Germline assignment: CDR1 KGHSH and CDR2 LQKENI. The CDR3 runs 9 residues. V shed 3 bases and J shed 10 bases, with 4 bases lying between them. The CDR3 coding sequence is TGTGCCAGCTCACCGTGCCAGTACTTC. Translation: CASSPCQYF.

V gene TRBV27 combines with J gene TRBJ2-1; D remains ambiguous. Germline lookup yields CDR1 MNHEY and CDR2 SMNVEV (reference sequence). The CDR3 has 15 residues. With 3 bases removed from V and 10 bases from J, the gap between germline ends came to 19 bases. CDR3 loop: CASSLGSQTSGEQFF. CDR3 DNA: TGTGCCAGCAGTTTGGGGTCACAGACCTCCGGCGAGCAGTTCTTC.

V gene TRBV6-6 combines with J gene TRBJ1-5; D is uncertain. The CDR3 is 13 amino acids. V lost 9 bases to trimming and J lost 2 bases, with 11 bases between them. CDR1 and CDR2 from the germline V gene are MNHNY and SVGAGI (reference sequence). The CDR3 protein is CASLGSGNQPQHF. The DNA of the CDR3 is TGTGCCAGTTTGGGCTCGGGCAATCAGCCCCAGCATTTT.